This entry features one T cell receptor beta chain sequence. What it binds is unknown. The record originates from a study of T cell responses to AZD1222 COVID-19 vaccine. Study-wide findings and caveats: White British people made up most donors, females outnumbered males, and clonal diversity was possibly underestimated. Reports say nearly half of spike-specific TCRs go after unmutated variant regions. Spike-wide coverage was observed for vaccine-associated CD4 TCRs, with dominant responses at 160-218 and 743-854.

This CDR3 has 14 residues. Germline lookup yields CDR1 LNHDA and CDR2 SQIVND (reference sequence). The ends were cut back, 6 bases at V and 0 bases at J, with 8 bases in the middle. Clones were read by immunoSEQ multiplex PCR, and TCRdb kept only the in-frame ones, dropping some. The sample contains roughly 160,000 clones, around 90% of which appear only once. This chain links TRBV19 with TRBJ1-4; no clear D. The source was peripheral blood, collected on day 0 of AZD1222 vaccination. The sequence derives from an adult in good health. The CDR3 nucleotides read TGTGCCAGTAGCTTCGGGACAACTAATGAAAAACTGTTTTTT. This encodes CASSFGTTNEKLFF. Full variable domain (rest looked up from reference TRBV19 and TRBJ1-4): DGGITQSPKYLFRKEGQNVTLSCEQNLNHDAMYWYRQDPGQGLRLIYYSQIVNDFQKGDIAEGYSVSREKKESFPLTVTSAQKNPTAFYLCASSFGTTNEKLFFGSGTQLSVL.